The 9 T cell receptor beta chains below all came from one sample that was sequenced in a study of response to subunit inactivated influenza vaccine (dated 2018 in TCRdb). Preparation of the library involved RT-PCR. Sequencing was carried out with an Illumina HiSeq 2500. The public reads were reanalyzed by TCRdb: fastp trimming at Q25, MiXCR alignment, in-frame beta chains only. All rows with the same CDR3 protein become a single entry with the most common DNA and genes. The sample table shows under 800,000 distinct CDR3 sequences, and about 14% are seen once. Around 6.5% of the sample rests with the top ten. The material sequenced was PBMCs from blood, taken approximately 15 days before vaccination. The receptor source for this set is a man between 50 and 59 years old who received an inactivated influenza vaccine. Donor details come from another sample of the same person, matched by shared clones.

In its sample, this clonotype was seen many times. This chain links TRBV5-1 with TRBJ2-7; a possible D gene is TRBD1 (6 bases). Per the germline V gene, CDR1 is SGHRS and CDR2 is YFSETQ. V lost 4 bases, J lost 0 bases, and 11 bases lay in between. CDR3 length: 14 amino acids. The CDR3 DNA is TGCGCCAGCAGCCTTCAGGGGAACTCCTACGAGCAGTACTTC. Translated, it gives CASSLQGNSYEQYF.

This clonotype was detected ten times or more. This chain links TRBV4-3 with TRBJ2-7; D is perhaps TRBD1 (6 bases). V lost 3 bases and J lost 4, with 13 bases in between. CDR1 and CDR2 from the germline V gene are LGHNA and YSLEER. The CDR3 runs to 14 residues. The CDR3 protein is CASSQSTGGYEQYF. The CDR3 DNA reads TGCGCCAGCAGCCAGTCGACAGGTGGATACGAGCAGTACTTC.

This clonotype turned up a few times. The chain carries TRBV12-3 or TRBV12-4 and TRBJ2-1, with 7 bases matching TRBD1. Trimming removed 2 bases from V and 0 bases from J; junction bases left unmatched: 4. The CDR3 is 16 residues long. CDR3: CASSLKTGRSYNEQFF. DNA for the CDR3: TGTGCCAGCAGTTTAAAGACAGGGCGCTCCTACAATGAGCAGTTCTTC.

This clonotype was seen more than once but under ten times. This chain links TRBV12-3 or TRBV12-4 with TRBJ2-7; D call uncertain. Trimming left V 4 bases short and J 3 bases short, with 13 bases between. This CDR3 region has 14 residues. CDR3 DNA sequence: TGTGCCAGCAGTTGGAGCGACTCCGACTACGAGCAGTACTTC. Translating gives CASSWSDSDYEQYF.

This clonotype was counted only a few times. V gene TRBV5-1 combines with J gene TRBJ2-2; D may be TRBD2 (5 bases). This CDR3 has 17 amino acids. The ends were cut back, 4 bases at V and 0 bases at J, with 16 bases in the middle. Germline V gives CDR1 SGHRS, CDR2 YFSETQ. Here the CDR3 reads CASSKNAPGTNTGELFF. The CDR3 DNA sequence: TGCGCCAGCAGCAAAAACGCTCCCGGGACGAACACCGGGGAGCTGTTTTTT.

CDR3 bases: TGTGCCAGTAGTCCGGGGGCTTCAACTAATGAAAAACTGTTTTTT. Amino acid sequence: CASSPGASTNEKLFF. The rearrangement joins TRBV19 to TRBJ1-4, with D possibly being TRBD1 (6 bases). Trimming removed 5 bases from V and 0 bases from J, with 10 bases in between. Germline values: CDR1 LNHDA, CDR2 SQIVND (reference sequence). The CDR3 is 15 amino acids.

The chain combines TRBV20-1 with TRBJ1-5, with D maybe TRBD1 (5 bases). The CDR3 extends over 15 amino acids. Trimming removed 2 bases at V and 3 bases at J, with 14 bases between. The V gene's germline CDR1 is DFQATT and CDR2 SNEGSKA (reference sequence). The chain's CDR3 is CSARSGANTNQPQHF. The CDR3 DNA reads TGCAGTGCTAGATCTGGGGCAAACACCAATCAGCCCCAGCATTTT.

The V call is TRBV7-2, the J call TRBJ1-2, with D unresolved. Germline values: CDR1 SGHTA, CDR2 FQGNSA. Trimming stripped 1 base from V and 0 bases from J, with 12 bases between. This CDR3 is built from 16 residues. The chain's CDR3 is CASSLDPAITNYGYTF. The DNA of the CDR3 is TGTGCCAGCAGCTTAGATCCAGCGATTACTAACTATGGCTACACCTTC.

In nucleotides, the CDR3 is TGTGCCAGCTCACCACCTACTGGGGCCCCCTACGAGCAGTACTTC. It translates to CASSPPTGAPYEQYF. V and J are TRBV18 and TRBJ2-7, with a tentative D call TRBD1 (5 bases). Germline loops: CDR1 KGHSH, CDR2 LQKENI. The CDR3 is 15 amino acids. Between the trimmed V and J ends, which lost 0 bases and 2 bases, there was a span of 11 bases.